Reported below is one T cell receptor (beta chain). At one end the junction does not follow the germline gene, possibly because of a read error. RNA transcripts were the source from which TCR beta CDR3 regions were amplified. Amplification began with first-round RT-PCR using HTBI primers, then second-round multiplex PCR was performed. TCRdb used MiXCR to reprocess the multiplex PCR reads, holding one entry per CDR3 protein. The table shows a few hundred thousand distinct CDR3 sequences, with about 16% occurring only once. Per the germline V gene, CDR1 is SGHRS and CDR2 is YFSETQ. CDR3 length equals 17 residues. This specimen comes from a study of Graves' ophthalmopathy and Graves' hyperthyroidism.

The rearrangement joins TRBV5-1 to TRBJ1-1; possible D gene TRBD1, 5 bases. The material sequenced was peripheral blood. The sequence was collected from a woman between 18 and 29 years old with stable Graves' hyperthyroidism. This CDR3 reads CASSLFGFSRANTEASF. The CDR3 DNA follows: TGCGCCAGCAGCCTCTTTGGGTTTTCCAGGGCGAACACTGAAGCTTCCTTT.